The rows below give T cell receptor beta chains drawn from one sample of a study of blood T cell repertoires in COVID-19. Profiled with immunoSEQ multiplex PCR; TCRdb holds only in-frame clones, not every one. Here the sample spans around 75,000 clones, around 90% being singletons. Sample: peripheral blood. Source of these receptors: a human donor in a cohort sampled during active COVID-19. Both conserved end residues are part of each CDR3. D genes are given only for firm matches. The size of a clone is reported for some rows only, either as once, few or many, or as a class for expanded clones.

v_gene	abundance	len	d_gene	j_gene	CDR3nt	CDR3aa
TRBV5-4	NA	14	TRBD2	TRBJ2-7	TGTGCCAGCAGTGTGACTAGCGGGAGCGACGAGCAGTACTTC	CASSVTSGSDEQYF
TRBV28	few	14	TRBD1	TRBJ1-1	TGTGCCAGCAGTGGGGACAGGCGGAACACTGAAGCTTTCTTT	CASSGDRRNTEAFF
TRBV7-9	NA	14	NA	TRBJ1-1	TGTGCCAGCAGCTGGGGACGAACAGGGACTGAAGCTTTCTTT	CASSWGRTGTEAFF
TRBV5-8	few	13	NA	TRBJ2-3	TGTGCCAGCAGCTTACGGGAGCCAGATACGCAGTATTTT	CASSLREPDTQYF
TRBV27	few	16	NA	TRBJ1-1	TGTGCCAGCAGCCTACGAGGGGGGGTCGGAGACACTGAAGCTTTCTTT	CASSLRGGVGDTEAFF
TRBV6-2/TRBV6-3	NA	15	TRBD2	TRBJ2-5	TGTGCCAGCAGTTACCCTAGCGGGGAAATGGAGACCCAGTACTTC	CASSYPSGEMETQYF
TRBV4-1	NA	15	NA	TRBJ2-2	TGCGCCAGCAGCCAAGGGACACCGAACACCGGGGAGCTGTTTTTT	CASSQGTPNTGELFF
TRBV25-1	NA	13	NA	TRBJ2-5	TGTGCCAGCAGTGCGTTTGGTGTGGCGACCCAGTACTTC	CASSAFGVATQYF
TRBV18	NA	16	TRBD2	TRBJ2-5	TGTGCCAGCTCAGAGGGCGGGGGGGCCCCAACGAAGACCCAGTACTTC	CASSEGGGAPTKTQYF
TRBV7-6	NA	12	NA	TRBJ2-5	TGTGCCAGCAGCTTACGTCGGGAGACCCAGTACTTC	CASSLRRETQYF
TRBV6-2/TRBV6-3	once	18	TRBD2	TRBJ2-3	TGTGCCAGCAGTTACTCGGTTTCCACGGGGGGGCCGGCAGATACGCAGTATTTT	CASSYSVSTGGPADTQYF
TRBV9	NA	15	TRBD2	TRBJ2-1	TGTGCCAGCAGCGTAACGATAGCGGGAGTGCGGGAGCAGTTCTTC	CASSVTIAGVREQFF
TRBV2	once	15	NA	TRBJ2-4	TGTGCCAGCAGTGTCGGAGTTCCCGACCTAAACATTCAGTACTTC	CASSVGVPDLNIQYF
TRBV7-7	NA	15	TRBD2	TRBJ2-2	TGTGCCAGCAGCTTCGCGGGGGGGAACACCGGGGAGCTGTTTTTT	CASSFAGGNTGELFF
TRBV13	many	15	NA	TRBJ1-1	TGTGCCAGCAGAACAGGGAGACCAATGAACACTGAAGCTTTCTTT	CASRTGRPMNTEAFF
TRBV27	NA	20	TRBD1	TRBJ2-7	TGTGCCAGCAGTTCCCCCTCCGGGACAGGGGATGGCGGGCGGGGCCACGAGCAGTACTTC	CASSSPSGTGDGGRGHEQYF
TRBV12-3/TRBV12-4	NA	13	NA	TRBJ2-6	TGTGCCAGCAAATTGGGGGCAGCCAACGTCCTGACTTTC	CASKLGAANVLTF
TRBV7-2	NA	14	NA	TRBJ1-4	TGTGCCAGCAGCTTAGCTGGGGGGGGTGAAAAACTGTTTTTT	CASSLAGGGEKLFF
TRBV6-4	NA	15	NA	TRBJ2-7	TGTGCCAGCAGCCCTGGGCTTGCGGGGCACTACGAGCAGTACTTC	CASSPGLAGHYEQYF
TRBV20-1	NA	14	TRBD2	TRBJ2-1	TGCAGTGCCAGTAGCGGGAGGGCCTACAATGAGCAGTTCTTC	CSASSGRAYNEQFF
TRBV28	few	16	TRBD1	TRBJ2-2	TGTGCCAGCAGCTCACACGGACAGGGGCGCGCCGGGGAGCTGTTTTTT	CASSSHGQGRAGELFF
TRBV5-1	once	14	TRBD2	TRBJ2-5	TGCGCCAGCACCGGACTAGCGGGATCAGAGACCCAGTACTTC	CASTGLAGSETQYF
TRBV4-2	NA	16	TRBD1	TRBJ1-2	TGTGCCAGCAGCCAAGCCGGGACAGGTCTGAACTATGGCTACACCTTC	CASSQAGTGLNYGYTF
TRBV13	few	17	TRBD2	TRBJ2-1	TGTGCCAGCAGCGCAGCAACGGGACTAGGCTCCTACAATGAGCAGTTCTTC	CASSAATGLGSYNEQFF
TRBV6-5	NA	13	TRBD1	TRBJ1-2	TGTGCCACCCGGAGAGGGGGCAACTATGGCTACACCTTC	CATRRGGNYGYTF
TRBV7-2	NA	16	NA	TRBJ2-4	TGTGCCAGCAGGCGTAGTGACACCTCAGCCAAAAACATTCAGTACTTC	CASRRSDTSAKNIQYF
TRBV28	NA	15	TRBD1	TRBJ2-7	TGTGCCAGCAGCGGACAGGGGCAACCAGCGGGCGAGCAGTACTTC	CASSGQGQPAGEQYF
TRBV6-5	NA	11	NA	TRBJ1-1	TGTGCCAGCAGCCCGGGTACTGAAGCTTTCTTT	CASSPGTEAFF
TRBV6-5	NA	12	NA	TRBJ1-6	TGTGCCAGCAGTTACGCCCGGTCACCCCTCCACTTT	CASSYARSPLHF
TRBV2	NA	15	TRBD1	TRBJ2-1	TGTGCCCAGCAGAGGGGGCAGGGGAACTACAATGAGCAGTTCTTC	CAQQRGQGNYNEQFF
TRBV21-1	NA	17	NA	TRBJ2-1	TGTGCCAGCAGCGCTCCCCGGGGAGGACAGGGTGGGGGTGAGCAGTTCTTC	CASSAPRGGQGGGEQFF
TRBV7-6	NA	14	NA	TRBJ2-7	TGTGCCAGCAGCTTAGTATCAGGGGCGCTTGAGCAGTACTTC	CASSLVSGALEQYF
TRBV28	NA	13	NA	TRBJ1-5	TGTGCCAGCCGACTAGTGGTAAATCAGCCCCAGCATTTT	CASRLVVNQPQHF
TRBV27	NA	17	NA	TRBJ1-2	TGTGCCAGCAGTCCCACCCTTCTTCAGGGGATGACGTGGGGCTACACCTTC	CASSPTLLQGMTWGYTF
TRBV7-8	NA	14	TRBD1	TRBJ1-3	TGTGCCAGCAGCTGGCAGGGGACAGGGAACACCATATATTTT	CASSWQGTGNTIYF
TRBV7-2	NA	12	TRBD2	TRBJ2-5	TGTGCCAGCCGACTAGCGGGAGAGACCCAGTACTTC	CASRLAGETQYF
TRBV3-1/TRBV3-2	NA	13	NA	TRBJ1-6	TGTGCCAGCAGCCAAAACAGTAATTCACCCCTCCACTTT	CASSQNSNSPLHF
TRBV15	NA	14	TRBD1	TRBJ2-2	TGTGCCACCAGCAGGGACAGGGGAACCGGGGAGCTGTTTTTT	CATSRDRGTGELFF
TRBV7-9	NA	15	TRBD2	TRBJ2-7	TGTGCCAGCAGCGCCGGACTAGCGGGAGTCTACGAGCAGTACTTC	CASSAGLAGVYEQYF
TRBV21-1	NA	12	NA	TRBJ2-1	TGTGCCAGCGGGGCCTCCTACAATGAGCAGTTCTTC	CASGASYNEQFF
TRBV6-5	once	13	NA	TRBJ2-5	TGTGCCAGCAGAGCAGGGGTGGTAGAGACCCAGTACTTC	CASRAGVVETQYF
TRBV7-3	NA	13	NA	TRBJ2-3	TGTGCCAGCAGCTTCCTCGGGTCCGATACGCAGTATTTT	CASSFLGSDTQYF
TRBV6-6	NA	14	NA	TRBJ2-2	TGTGCCAGCACCCCCGATACTAGTATCGGGGAGCTGTTTTTT	CASTPDTSIGELFF
TRBV5-5	once	17	TRBD1	TRBJ2-7	TGTGCCAGCAGCTTTGGGACCGGGACAGTAGGAATCTACGAGCAGTACTTC	CASSFGTGTVGIYEQYF
TRBV4-1	few	14	NA	TRBJ1-1	TGCGCCAGCAGCCAAGATGGCAGGGGTGCTGAAGCTTTCTTT	CASSQDGRGAEAFF
TRBV5-1	few	15	TRBD2	TRBJ2-7	TGCGCCAGCAGCTTAAGACTAGCGGGCAGCTACGAGCAGTACTTC	CASSLRLAGSYEQYF
TRBV12-3/TRBV12-4	few	13	NA	TRBJ2-5	TGTGCCAGCACCACCCAGGGAGGAGAGACCCAGTACTTC	CASTTQGGETQYF
TRBV28	NA	13	NA	TRBJ1-1	TGTGCCAGCAGTTTAAGACAGAACACTGAAGCTTTCTTT	CASSLRQNTEAFF
TRBV20-1	NA	15	TRBD2	TRBJ2-7	TGCAGTGCTAGTTCGACTAGCGGGAGCTCCTACGAGCAGTACTTC	CSASSTSGSSYEQYF